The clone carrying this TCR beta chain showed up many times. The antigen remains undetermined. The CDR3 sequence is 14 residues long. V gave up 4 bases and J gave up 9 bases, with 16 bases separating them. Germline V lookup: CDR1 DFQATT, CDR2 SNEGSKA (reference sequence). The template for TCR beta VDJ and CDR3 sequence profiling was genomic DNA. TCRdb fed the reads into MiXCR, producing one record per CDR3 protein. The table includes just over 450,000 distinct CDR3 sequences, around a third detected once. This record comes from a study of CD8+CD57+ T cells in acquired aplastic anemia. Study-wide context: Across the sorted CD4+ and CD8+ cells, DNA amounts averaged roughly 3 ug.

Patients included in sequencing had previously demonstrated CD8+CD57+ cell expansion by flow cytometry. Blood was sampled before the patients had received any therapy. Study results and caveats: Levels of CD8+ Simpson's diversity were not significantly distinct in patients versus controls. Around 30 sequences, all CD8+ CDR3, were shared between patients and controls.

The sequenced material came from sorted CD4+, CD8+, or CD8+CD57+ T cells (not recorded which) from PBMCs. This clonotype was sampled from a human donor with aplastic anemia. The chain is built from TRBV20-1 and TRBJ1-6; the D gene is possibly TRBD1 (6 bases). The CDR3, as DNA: TGCAGTGCTAAAAAACAGGGAGGGGGTTCACCCCTCCACTTT. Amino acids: CSAKKQGGGSPLHF.